This T cell receptor beta chain was retrieved from a study of shared clonotypes between healthy human individuals. Using immunoSEQ multiplex PCR, the repertoire was profiled, and TCRdb retains in-frame clones only, with some absent. The data contain 550,000 to 800,000 clones, under 80% of them singletons. With 3 bases removed from V and 4 bases from J, the gap between germline ends came to 9 bases. The CDR3 totals 13 residues. The V gene's germline CDR1 is MDHEN and CDR2 SYDVKM. Sequenced input: memory CD4+ T cells sorted from blood. Subset given: CD45RA-negative fraction. The TCR originated in a woman aged 30 to 39 in good health. The rearrangement links TRBV28 to TRBJ1-2; TRBD1 might be the D (6 bases). The CDR3 reads CASSFDRLYGYTF. As DNA, the CDR3 is TGTGCCAGCAGTTTTGACAGGCTCTATGGCTACACCTTC.